The entry below gives a single T cell receptor beta chain sequence along with its context. Its antigen is unidentified. This entry comes from a study of T cell responses to AZD1222 COVID-19 vaccine. Study outcomes and limitations: Baseline testing showed seropositivity in only a handful of AZD1222 recipients.

This table comes from immunoSEQ multiplex PCR, and its TCRdb copy is limited to in-frame clones, with some not included. Counted here are tens of thousands of clones, about 84% occurring once; the ten biggest clones make up roughly a fifth. The source is an adult in good health. The starting material was peripheral blood, obtained on day 0 of AZD1222 vaccination.

The CDR3 coding sequence is TGTGCCAGCAGCTTAGAGGGTGGCACCGGGGAGCTGTTTTTT. It yields the protein CASSLEGGTGELFF. The chain combines TRBV7-7 with TRBJ2-2; D ambiguous. The V gene lost 1 base and the J gene lost 4 bases, with 7 bases spanning the gap. The CDR3 extends over 14 amino acids. Looked up from germline, CDR1 is SSHAT and CDR2 is FNYEAQ (reference sequence).